The clone carrying this T cell receptor (beta chain) was counted many times. Time point noted: newly diagnosed GD, antithyroid drugs for less than 3 months. Construction of the TCR library relied on RNA isolated from PBMCs. The data are from a study of regulatory T cells in long-lasting Graves disease. Germline loops: CDR1 MDHEN, CDR2 SYDVKM. This CDR3 has 14 residues. Trimming shortened V by 3 bases and J by 3 bases, and 11 bases separated the two germline ends. Arm-PCR of CDR3 regions and iRepertoire HTBI primers were the basis on which TCR beta libraries were built. TCRdb ran MiXCR on the multiplex PCR reads and lists one entry per CDR3 protein. The profile shows around 480,000 distinct CDR3 sequences, around 15% of them singletons. This sample was shared with a second study, whose subject was T cells in Graves' hyperthyroidism and ophthalmopathy.

The clonotype originates from a woman aged 35-65 years with Graves disease. The chain links TRBV28 to TRBJ1-2; D is unclear. The specimen was peripheral blood mononuclear cells (PBMCs), collected at new diagnosis, from a patient treated with antithyroid drugs. CDR3 sequence: CASSFTQSYYGYTF. CDR3 DNA sequence: TGTGCCAGCAGTTTTACGCAGTCCTACTATGGCTACACCTTC.